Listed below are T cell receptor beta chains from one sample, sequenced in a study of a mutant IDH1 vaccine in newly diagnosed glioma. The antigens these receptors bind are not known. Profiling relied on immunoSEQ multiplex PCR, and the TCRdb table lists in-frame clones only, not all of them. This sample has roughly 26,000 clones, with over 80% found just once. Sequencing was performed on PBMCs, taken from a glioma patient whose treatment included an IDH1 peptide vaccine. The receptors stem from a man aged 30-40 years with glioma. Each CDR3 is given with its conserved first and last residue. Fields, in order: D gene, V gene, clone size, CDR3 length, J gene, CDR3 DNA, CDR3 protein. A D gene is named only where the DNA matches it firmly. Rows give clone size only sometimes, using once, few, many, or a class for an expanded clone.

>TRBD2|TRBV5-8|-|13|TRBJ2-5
TGTGCCAGCAGCTTGCGCGGGAGTCAGACCCAGTACTTC
CASSLRGSQTQYF
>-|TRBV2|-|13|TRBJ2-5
TGTGCCAGCAGTGTCCTACCATTGGAGACCCAGTACTTC
CASSVLPLETQYF
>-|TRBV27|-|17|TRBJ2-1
TGTGCCAGCAGTTTAGAGGGGAGCGGCGAAGGCTACAATGAGCAGTTCTTC
CASSLEGSGEGYNEQFF
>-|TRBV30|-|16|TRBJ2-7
TGTGCCTGGAGTGTAAGAAGGATCTGGGACAAGGACGAGCAGTACTTC
CAWSVRRIWDKDEQYF
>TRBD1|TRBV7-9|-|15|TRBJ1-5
TGTGCCAGCAGCGCCACAGGGGGCTTCAATCAGCCCCAGCATTTT
CASSATGGFNQPQHF
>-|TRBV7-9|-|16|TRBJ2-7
TGTGCCAGCAGCTTAGATGACAGTATCAGCTCCTACGAGCAGTACTTC
CASSLDDSISSYEQYF
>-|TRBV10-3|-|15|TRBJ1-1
TGTGCCATCAGTGGCCTTCTGGGGGCCAACACTGAAGCTTTCTTT
CAISGLLGANTEAFF
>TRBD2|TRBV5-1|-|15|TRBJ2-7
TGCGCCAGCAGTGAGGGCGCGGGGGGCTCCTACGAGCAGTACTTC
CASSEGAGGSYEQYF
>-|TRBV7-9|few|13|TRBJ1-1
TGTGCCAGCGTCGAGGGGGGAGCCACTGAAGCTTTCTTT
CASVEGGATEAFF
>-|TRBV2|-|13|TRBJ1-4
TGTGCCAGCTCGGGGGTTGCTAATGAAAAACTGTTTTTT
CASSGVANEKLFF
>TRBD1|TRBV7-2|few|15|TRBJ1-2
TGTGCCAGCAGCTTAGAAGGGACAGCTCGCTATGGCTACACCTTC
CASSLEGTARYGYTF
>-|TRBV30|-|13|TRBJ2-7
TGTGCCTGGAGTGTCCAGGGTTCCTACGAGCAGTACTTC
CAWSVQGSYEQYF
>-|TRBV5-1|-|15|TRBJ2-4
TGCGCCAGCAGCTTGGGCAGGGGAGCGGGAAACATTCAGTACTTC
CASSLGRGAGNIQYF
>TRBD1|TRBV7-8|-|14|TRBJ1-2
TGTGCCAGCACCCCGAGTGGGACAGACTATGGCTACACCTTC
CASTPSGTDYGYTF
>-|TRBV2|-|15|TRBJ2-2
TGTGCCAGCAGGGAGAATTCCCAAGGGACCGGGGAGCTGTTTTTT
CASRENSQGTGELFF
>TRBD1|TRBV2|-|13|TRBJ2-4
TGTGCCAGCAAGGGGGGACAGGGCGAAATTCAGTACTTC
CASKGGQGEIQYF
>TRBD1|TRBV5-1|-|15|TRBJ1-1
TGCGCCAGCAGCTTGGCGCAGGGGGCTGGTACTGAAGCTTTCTTT
CASSLAQGAGTEAFF
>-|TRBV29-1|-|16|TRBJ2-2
TGCAGCGTTGTGGAGACGCGGGACAGGAACACCGGGGAGCTGTTTTTT
CSVVETRDRNTGELFF
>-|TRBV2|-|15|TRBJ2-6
TGTGCCAGCAGTGAAGCGAGAGGTGGGGCCAACGTCCTGACTTTC
CASSEARGGANVLTF
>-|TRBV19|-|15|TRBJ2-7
TGTGCCAGTAGCATTAGGAGTACGGGATCCTACGAGCAGTACTTC
CASSIRSTGSYEQYF
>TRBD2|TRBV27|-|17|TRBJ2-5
TGTGCCAGCAGTCCAGGACTAGCGGGGACTTACCAAGAGACCCAGTACTTC
CASSPGLAGTYQETQYF
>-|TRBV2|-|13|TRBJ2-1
TGTGCCAGCAGTGACAGGGGCTACAATGAGCAGTTCTTC
CASSDRGYNEQFF
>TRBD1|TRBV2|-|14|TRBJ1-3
TGTGCCAGCAGTGCGACAGGGGCTGGAAACACCATATATTTT
CASSATGAGNTIYF
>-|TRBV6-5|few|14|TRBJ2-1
TGTGCCAGCAGTTACGTGGGATCGTTAAATGAGCAGTTCTTC
CASSYVGSLNEQFF
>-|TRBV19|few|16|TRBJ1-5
TGTGCCAGTAGGCGGGACACCCCCACCAGCAATCAGCCCCAGCATTTT
CASRRDTPTSNQPQHF
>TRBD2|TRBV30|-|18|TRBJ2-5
TGTGCCTGGAGTAACGTAGCGGGGGGCGGCTTGGGTGGCGAGACCCAGTACTTC
CAWSNVAGGGLGGETQYF
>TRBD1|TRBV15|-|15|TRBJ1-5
TGTGCCACCAGGCTGGGACAGGGGGATAATCAGCCCCAGCATTTT
CATRLGQGDNQPQHF
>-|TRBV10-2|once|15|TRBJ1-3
TGCGCCAGCAGTGAGCGGTCTTTCTCTGGAAACACCATATATTTT
CASSERSFSGNTIYF
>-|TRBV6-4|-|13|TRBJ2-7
TGTGCCAGCAGTGAGGGGTTAGGCTCCGAGCAGTACTTC
CASSEGLGSEQYF
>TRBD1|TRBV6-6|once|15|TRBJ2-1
TGTGCCAGCAGAGAGGGACAGGACCTCTACAATGAGCAGTTCTTC
CASREGQDLYNEQFF
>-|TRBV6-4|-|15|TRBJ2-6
TGTGCCAGCAGGGGGGGGGCTGCTGGGGCCAACGTCCTGACTTTC
CASRGGAAGANVLTF
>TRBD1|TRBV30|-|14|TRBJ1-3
TGTGCCGGGACGGGAACAGGGGCTGGAAACACCATATATTTT
CAGTGTGAGNTIYF
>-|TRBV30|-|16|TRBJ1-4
TGTGCCTGGAGTGTAATGGCGGGAAGAACTAATGAAAAACTGTTTTTT
CAWSVMAGRTNEKLFF
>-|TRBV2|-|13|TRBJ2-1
TGCGCCAGCAGCGCTCAGCCGGGAAATGAGCAGTTCTTC
CASSAQPGNEQFF
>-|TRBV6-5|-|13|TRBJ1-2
TGTGCCAGCAGTTACTCCTCTTCTCGGGATTGCACCTTC
CASSYSSSRDCTF
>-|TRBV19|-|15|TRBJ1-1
TGTGCCAGTAGTATAGGCCCGGACACGAACACTGAAGCTTTCTTT
CASSIGPDTNTEAFF
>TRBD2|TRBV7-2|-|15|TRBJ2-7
TGTGCCAGCAGCTTTTCCTCTAGCGGTGACTACGAGCAGTACTTC
CASSFSSSGDYEQYF
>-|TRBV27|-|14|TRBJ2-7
TGTGCCAGCAGTTGGCTCCAAAGCTCCTACGAGCAGTACTTC
CASSWLQSSYEQYF
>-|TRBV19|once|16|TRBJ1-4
TGTGCCAGTAGTACCTCTCTACAGGGCGCTCATGAAAAACTGTTTTTT
CASSTSLQGAHEKLFF
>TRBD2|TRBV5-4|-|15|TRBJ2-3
TGTGCCAGCAGCTCCGGACTAGCGGCCGGAGATACGCAGTATTTT
CASSSGLAAGDTQYF
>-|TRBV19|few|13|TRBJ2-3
TGTGCCAGTAATCCTCCTGCAGGGGATACGCAGTATTTT
CASNPPAGDTQYF
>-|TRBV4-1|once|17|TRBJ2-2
TGCGCCAGCAGCCAAGATCCTTCAGGGGTTGGCACCGGGGAGCTGTTTTTT
CASSQDPSGVGTGELFF
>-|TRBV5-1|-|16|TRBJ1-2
TGCGCCAGCAGCTCATCACAGGGTCGGGGCCAAGATGGCTACACCTTC
CASSSSQGRGQDGYTF
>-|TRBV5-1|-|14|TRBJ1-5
TGCGCCAGCAGTCCCCTAGGGAACAATCAGCCCCAGCATTTT
CASSPLGNNQPQHF
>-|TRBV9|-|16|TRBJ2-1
TGTGCCAGCAGCGTAGCTGGCGGGGTGTCCTACAATGAGCAGTTCTTC
CASSVAGGVSYNEQFF
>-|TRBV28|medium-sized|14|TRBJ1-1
TGTGCCAGCACCGACGGGGCGCGAGGCACTGAAGCTTTCTTT
CASTDGARGTEAFF
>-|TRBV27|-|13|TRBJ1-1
TGTGCCAGCAGTTTAATGCGACAGCATGAAGCTTTCTTT
CASSLMRQHEAFF
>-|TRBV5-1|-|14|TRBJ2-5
TGCGCCAGCAGCTTGGGGGGCAGCCAAGAGACCCAGTACTTC
CASSLGGSQETQYF
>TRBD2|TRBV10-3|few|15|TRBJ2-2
TGTGCCATCAGTGTGCGGGGGGGCCTCACCGGGGAGCTGTTTTTT
CAISVRGGLTGELFF
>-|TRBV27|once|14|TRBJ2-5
TGTGCCAGCAGAGCAGGGCCCCGCCAAGAGACCCAGTACTTC
CASRAGPRQETQYF
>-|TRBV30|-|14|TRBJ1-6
TGTGCCTGGAGTGAACTGCAGGGACATTCACCCCTCCACTTT
CAWSELQGHSPLHF
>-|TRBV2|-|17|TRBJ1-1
TGTGCCAGCAGTGAAGCGCTTCCGGAGGCGGCAAGGACTGAAGCTTTCTTT
CASSEALPEAARTEAFF
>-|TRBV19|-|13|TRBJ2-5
TGTGCCAGTAGTATAGAAAAGGGAGAGACCCAGTACTTC
CASSIEKGETQYF